The next 22 T cell receptor beta chains were all read from a single sample in a study of radiotherapy plus CTLA-4 blockade in lung cancer. TCRdb keeps only in-frame clones here, not all; method: immunoSEQ multiplex PCR. Among roughly 32,000 clones listed, roughly 79% were seen once. The material sequenced was peripheral blood, taken from a patient treated with radiotherapy plus ipilimumab. The source of these receptors is a human donor with non-small cell lung cancer that progressed on radiotherapy plus ipilimumab.

The chain carries TRBV28 and TRBJ1-1; 7 positions match TRBD1. Per the germline V gene, CDR1 is MDHEN and CDR2 is SYDVKM. Trimming removed 6 bases from V and 4 bases from J; junction bases left unmatched: 8. The CDR3 is 14 residues long. The DNA for the CDR3 is TGTGCCAGCAGCCTACCAGACAGGGCCACTGAAGCTTTCTTT. It is translated as CASSLPDRATEAFF.

This clone came up a few times. The gene calls are TRBV6-1 and TRBJ2-1; 9 nucleotides match TRBD1. Germline V gives CDR1 MNHNS, CDR2 SASEGT. The J segment lost 6 bases and the V segment lost 6 bases, leaving 3 bases of the junction unmatched. The CDR3 is made up of 13 amino acids. CDR3 nucleotides: TGTGCCAGCAGACAGGGGGCAAGCAATGAGCAGTTCTTC. This translates into CASRQGASNEQFF.

The rearrangement uses TRBV30 and TRBJ2-3; 8 nucleotides match TRBD1. Germline assignment: CDR1 GTSNPN and CDR2 SVGIG (reference sequence). Losses at the gene ends were 3 bases for V and 6 bases for J; bases not matched to a gene: 8. The CDR3 is 14 residues long. CDR3 loop: CAWRGNTGGDTQYF. The CDR3 nucleotides read TGTGCCTGGAGGGGAAACACAGGGGGTGATACGCAGTATTTT.

This clone has more than one count but fewer than ten. The chain has TRBV5-6 and TRBJ2-7; D remains ambiguous. The germline V and J ends were trimmed by 4 bases and 3 bases, with 8 bases remaining between them. Germline V gene lookup returns CDR1 SGHDT and CDR2 YYEEEE. This CDR3 has 12 amino acids. CDR3 amino acids: CASSAGFYEQYF. For the CDR3, the DNA is TGTGCCAGCAGCGCTGGGTTCTACGAGCAGTACTTC.

The chain uses TRBV7-8 and TRBJ2-3; possibly TRBD2 for D (6 bases). The CDR3 has 14 residues. The V gene's germline CDR1 is SGHVS and CDR2 FQNEAQ. The V end lost 0 bases, the J end lost 5 bases, and 9 bases lay between the germline ends. CDR3 loop: CASSLAVGGDTQYF. For the CDR3, the DNA is TGTGCCAGCAGCTTAGCGGTCGGGGGAGATACGCAGTATTTT.

The chain has TRBV18 and TRBJ2-3; D perhaps matches TRBD1 (6 bases). V dropped 3 bases and J dropped 0 bases, with 7 bases sitting between them. Germline CDR1 reads KGHSH; CDR2 reads LQKENI. There are 14 residues in the CDR3. This CDR3 is CASSPTGSTDTQYF. The CDR3 DNA sequence: TGTGCCAGCTCACCGACAGGAAGCACAGATACGCAGTATTTT.

V gene TRBV18 combines with J gene TRBJ2-6, with a weak D call TRBD2 (6 bases). Per the germline V gene, CDR1 is KGHSH and CDR2 is LQKENI. The CDR3 sequence is 17 residues long. Trimming took off 3 bases at V and 0 bases at J, with 12 bases between the two ends. The CDR3 coding sequence is TGTGCCAGCTCACCTTGGACGGGAGTCTCTGGGGCCAACGTCCTGACTTTC. Protein: CASSPWTGVSGANVLTF.

V usage is TRBV29-1 and J usage is TRBJ2-3; 10 bases agree with TRBD2. The CDR3 runs 12 residues. CDR1 SQVTM and CDR2 ANQGSEA come from the germline V gene. Unmatched junction bases numbered 1, after V lost 6 bases and J lost 4 bases. The CDR3 DNA follows: TGCAGCGTCCTAGCGGGAGCAGATACGCAGTATTTT. Protein sequence: CSVLAGADTQYF.

The chain recombines TRBV4-2 with TRBJ1-2, with D uncertain. Germline assignment: CDR1 LGHNA and CDR2 YNFKEQ. CDR3 size: 14 residues. V lost 3 bases, J lost 1 base, and 9 bases lay in between. The DNA of the CDR3 is TGTGCCAGCAGCCAGCACATTGGTAACTATGGCTACACCTTC. This encodes CASSQHIGNYGYTF.

V is TRBV5-4 and J is TRBJ2-7; a possible D gene is TRBD1 (6 bases). The CDR3 totals 15 residues. Per germline, CDR1 SGHNT and CDR2 YYREEE (reference sequence). V was cut by 3 bases and J by 2 bases, with 15 bases left in between. CDR3 sequence (DNA): TGTGCCAGCAGCTGGACCGGGACAAATACCTACGAGCAGTACTTC. Its protein is CASSWTGTNTYEQYF. The full variable domain, its missing parts supplied by reference TRBV5-4 and TRBJ2-7, is ETGVTQSPTHLIKTRGQQVTLRCSSQSGHNTVSWYQQALGQGPQFIFQYYREEENGRGNFPPRFSGLQFPNYSSELNVNALELDDSALYLCASSWTGTNTYEQYFGPGTRLTVT.

For this clone: At the DNA level, this CDR3 is encoded by other sequences in the same sample as well. V usage is TRBV7-2 and J usage is TRBJ2-5; D unclear. The CDR3 contains 13 residues. V lost 5 bases and J lost 5, with 12 bases in between. The germline CDR1 and CDR2 sequences are SGHTA and FQGNSA. The DNA of the CDR3 is TGTGCCAGCAGCCTCTCATTGGGGGAGACCCAGTACTTC. It encodes CASSLSLGETQYF.

Details on this clone: One junction end does not reproduce the germline sequence, and a read error may be involved. This sequence joins TRBV11-2 and TRBJ2-3; D uncertain. The CDR3 has 13 residues. Germline assignment: CDR1 SGHAT and CDR2 FQNNGV. CDR3 loop: CASSVESGPAQYF. Here the CDR3 DNA reads TGTGCCAGCAGCGTAGAGTCCGGACCAGCGCAGTATTTT.

J is TRBJ1-5 and V is TRBV4-1; D remains unclear. The V and J ends lost 3 bases and 0 bases respectively, with 6 bases between them. Germline V lookup: CDR1 MGHRA, CDR2 YSYEKL. The length of the CDR3 is 14 residues. The CDR3 protein is CASSQGDSNQPQHF. For the CDR3, the DNA is TGCGCCAGCAGCCAGGGTGATAGCAATCAGCCCCAGCATTTT.

J is TRBJ2-4 and V is TRBV28; 8 positions match TRBD1. The CDR3 contains 13 residues. Looked up from germline, CDR1 is MDHEN and CDR2 is SYDVKM. V lost 6 bases and J lost 4; bases outside the gene matches: 2. CDR3 bases: TGTGCCAGCAGAAGACAGGGGAAAAACATTCAGTACTTC. Protein: CASRRQGKNIQYF.

The chain is built from TRBV2 and TRBJ2-2, with TRBD1 matching over 10 bases. The germline CDR1 and CDR2 sequences are SNHLY and FYNNEI. The V segment lost 7 bases and the J segment 8 bases; nucleotides outside the gene matches: 7. There are 14 residues in the CDR3. This chain's CDR3 is CASIPRQGAGELFF. CDR3 nucleotides: TGTGCCAGCATCCCCCGACAGGGGGCTGGGGAGCTGTTTTTT.

The CDR3 sequence: CASSLTGGDGYTF. The CDR3 DNA reads TGTGCCAGCAGCCTGACAGGGGGCGATGGCTACACCTTC. The chain has TRBV5-4 and TRBJ1-2, with TRBD1 matching 10 bases. CDR1 SGHNT and CDR2 YYREEE come from the germline V gene (reference sequence). This CDR3 region has 13 residues. V trimming: 4 bases; J trimming: 6 bases; junction bases outside the gene matches: 3.

This chain joins TRBV5-1 and TRBJ1-2, with D possibly TRBD1 on 6 matching bases. Germline lookup yields CDR1 SGHRS and CDR2 YFSETQ. The V and J ends lost 4 bases and 1 base respectively, with 14 bases between them. This CDR3 is built from 15 residues. The chain's CDR3 is CASSPSDRLNYGYTF. The CDR3 DNA follows: TGCGCCAGCAGCCCGTCGGACAGACTTAACTATGGCTACACCTTC.

V gene TRBV7-9 combines with J gene TRBJ2-2; the D is unclear. Germline CDR1 and CDR2: SEHNR and FQNEAQ (reference sequence). This CDR3 comprises 16 residues. Trimming pared 1 base from V and 0 bases from J, leaving 9 bases between. The CDR3 sequence: CASSLGWGTNTGELFF. CDR3 sequence (DNA): TGTGCCAGCAGCTTAGGATGGGGTACGAACACCGGGGAGCTGTTTTTT. The complete variable domain, with remaining parts taken from reference TRBV7-9 and TRBJ2-2, reads DTGVSQNPRHKITKRGQNVTFRCDPISEHNRLYWYRQTLGQGPEFLTYFQNEAQLEKSRLLSDRFSAERPKGSFSTLEIQRTEQGDSAMYLCASSLGWGTNTGELFFGEGSRLTVL.

This clone was recorded a few times. The rearrangement joins TRBV4-1 to TRBJ2-1; D may be TRBD1 or TRBD2 (5 bases each). Germline CDR1 is MGHRA and CDR2 is YSYEKL. This CDR3 has 12 residues. The V gene lost 4 bases and the J gene lost 14 bases, with 15 bases spanning the gap. The chain's CDR3 is CASSPSPGPKFF. The CDR3 coding sequence is TGCGCCAGCAGCCCTTCCCCGGGGCCGAAGTTCTTC.

V usage is TRBV19 and J usage is TRBJ2-5; TRBD1 agrees at 8 bases. V was clipped by 6 bases and J by 5 bases; unmatched bases: 11. Germline CDR1 and CDR2: LNHDA and SQIVND (reference sequence). The CDR3 is 15 amino acids. The CDR3 sequence is CASSPTGAMGETQYF. The CDR3 DNA reads as TGTGCCAGTAGCCCGACAGGGGCCATGGGCGAGACCCAGTACTTC.

The rearrangement links TRBV21-1 to TRBJ2-3; TRBD2 is taken as the D call from the table, unchecked against the DNA. TRBV21-1 has pseudogene status. The CDR3 has 20 amino acids. The chain's CDR3 is CASSKSGDLRAPRGADTQYF. CDR3 in DNA: TGTGCCAGCAGCAAATCGGGGGATCTCCGGGCCCCTCGGGGGGCAGATACGCAGTATTTT.

CDR3 DNA sequence: TGCGCCAGCAGCCCAACTAGCATCGATGAGCAGTTCTTC. As protein: CASSPTSIDEQFF. The chain uses TRBV5-1 and TRBJ2-1; possible D gene TRBD2, 6 bases. The germline V gene encodes CDR1 SGHRS and CDR2 YFSETQ. The V gene lost 4 bases and the J gene lost 8 bases, with 13 bases spanning the gap. This CDR3 comprises 13 residues.